This T cell receptor beta chain comes out of a study of T-cell reconstitution after alpha-beta-depleted transplantation in children. Study-wide results and caveats: Several hundred expanded graft clones reportedly were the source of alpha-beta T cells about two months after transplant. Newly produced T cells mostly provided counts and TCRbeta diversity after one year, as hyperexpanded clones declined.

Preparation of the TCRbeta library involved a method that used unique molecular identifiers. TCRdb re-derived calls from the PCR reads in MiXCR, one entry per CDR3 protein. The sample shows under 450,000 distinct CDR3 sequences, around 15% of them seen only once. At least ten counts were recorded for this clonotype. Its matching antigen is unknown. V gave up 3 bases and J gave up 4 bases; unmatched junction bases: 11. This CDR3 spans 17 amino acids. Germline CDR1 reads LGHNA; CDR2 reads YNFKEQ. This chain joins TRBV4-2 and TRBJ2-5, with 10 bases that match TRBD2. The sequenced sample was PBMCs, mostly from graft donor cells, obtained 360 days after TCRalphabeta/CD19-depleted stem cell transplant. This clonotype was obtained from a boy under two years old who had a stem cell transplant for Wiskott-Aldrich syndrome, so the T cells may come from the graft donor. The CDR3 sequence is CASSHAGTSVSLETQYF. The CDR3 region has the DNA TGTGCCAGCAGCCACGCGGGGACTAGCGTCTCTCTAGAGACCCAGTACTTC.